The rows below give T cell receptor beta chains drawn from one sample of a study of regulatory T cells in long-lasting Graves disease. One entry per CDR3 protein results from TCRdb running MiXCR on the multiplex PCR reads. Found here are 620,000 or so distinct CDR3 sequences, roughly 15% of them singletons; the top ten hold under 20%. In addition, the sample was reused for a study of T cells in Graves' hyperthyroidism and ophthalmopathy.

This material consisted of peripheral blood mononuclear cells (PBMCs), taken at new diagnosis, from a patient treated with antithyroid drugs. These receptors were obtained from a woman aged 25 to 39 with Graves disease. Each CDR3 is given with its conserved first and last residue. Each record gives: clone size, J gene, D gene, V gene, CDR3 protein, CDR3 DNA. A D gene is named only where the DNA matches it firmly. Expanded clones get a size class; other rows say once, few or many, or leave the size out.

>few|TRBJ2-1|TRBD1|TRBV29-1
CSVEITGGGEQFF
TGCAGCGTTGAGATAACAGGGGGCGGTGAGCAGTTCTTC
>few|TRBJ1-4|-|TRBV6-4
CASKVVTGLNEKLFF
TGTGCCAGCAAAGTGGTCACAGGGCTGAATGAAAAACTGTTTTTT
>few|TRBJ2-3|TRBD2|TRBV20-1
CSARDGSGSRDTQYF
TGCAGTGCTAGAGATGGTAGCGGGAGTAGGGATACGCAGTATTTT
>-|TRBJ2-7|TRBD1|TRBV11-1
CASSPRGRRSYEQYF
TGTGCCAGCAGCCCCAGGGGGCGTCGGTCCTACGAGCAGTACTTC
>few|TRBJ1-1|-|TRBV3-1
CASSPPPPAGSKAFF
TGTGCCAGCAGCCCCCCACCCCCAGCGGGATCCAAAGCTTTCTTT
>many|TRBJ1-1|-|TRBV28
CASSNWGDTEAFF
TGTGCCAGCAGTAATTGGGGAGACACTGAAGCTTTCTTT
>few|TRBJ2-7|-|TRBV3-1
CASSPQSGPSIEQYF
TGTGCCAGCAGCCCACAGTCAGGGCCCTCGATCGAGCAGTACTTC
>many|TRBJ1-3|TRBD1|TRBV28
CASSPWGQAGNTIYF
TGTGCCAGCAGTCCCTGGGGACAGGCTGGAAACACCATATATTTT
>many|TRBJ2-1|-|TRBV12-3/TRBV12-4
CADGGSSYNEQFF
TGTGCCGATGGAGGGTCCTCCTACAATGAGCAGTTCTTC
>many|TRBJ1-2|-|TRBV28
CASRLGGQTTNYGYTF
TGTGCCAGTAGATTGGGCGGACAAACGACTAACTATGGCTACACCTTC
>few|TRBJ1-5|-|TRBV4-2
CASSQVGGGSNQPQHF
TGTGCCAGCAGCCAAGTGGGTGGGGGCAGCAATCAGCCCCAGCATTTT
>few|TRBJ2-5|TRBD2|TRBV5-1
CASSPGLAGGPGETQYF
TGCGCCAGCAGCCCTGGACTAGCGGGAGGGCCGGGGGAGACCCAGTACTTC
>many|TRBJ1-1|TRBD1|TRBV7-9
CASSPGDRTFPNTEAFF
TGTGCCAGCAGCCCCGGGGACAGGACTTTTCCGAACACTGAAGCTTTCTTT
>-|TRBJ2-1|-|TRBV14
CASSQGGTSPVNEQFF
TGTGCCAGCAGCCAAGGGGGGACCAGCCCGGTCAATGAGCAGTTCTTC
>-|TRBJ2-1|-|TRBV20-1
CSALRGVPTYNEQFF
TGCAGTGCTCTGCGTGGAGTGCCAACGTACAATGAGCAGTTCTTC
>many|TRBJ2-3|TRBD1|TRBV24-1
CATSPPDRRTDTQYF
TGTGCCACCAGCCCCCCGGACAGGCGCACAGATACGCAGTATTTT
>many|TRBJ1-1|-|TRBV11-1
CASSLRRTEAFF
TGTGCCAGCAGCTTACGGAGGACTGAAGCTTTCTTT
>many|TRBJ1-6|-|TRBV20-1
CSAHVRDYNSPLHF
TGCAGTGCCCATGTCAGGGACTATAATTCACCCCTCCACTTT
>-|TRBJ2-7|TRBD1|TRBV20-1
CSARDIGTGGAGRVNLISYEQYF
TGCAGTGCTAGAGATATTGGGACAGGGGGTGCCGGGCGGGTAAACCTGATCTCCTACGAGCAGTACTTC
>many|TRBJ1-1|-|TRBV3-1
CASSRDRAAEAFF
TGTGCCAGCAGCCGTGATAGGGCCGCCGAAGCTTTCTTT
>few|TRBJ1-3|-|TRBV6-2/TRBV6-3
CASPIGNTIYF
TGTGCCAGCCCAATTGGAAACACCATATATTTT
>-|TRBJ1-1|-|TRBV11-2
CASSSPGGIMNTEAFF
TGTGCCAGCAGCTCCCCAGGAGGCATCATGAACACTGAAGCTTTCTTT